Each of the 10 T cell receptor beta chains below was sequenced from the same sample in a study of Ad26.COV2.S vaccination and SARS-CoV-2 variants. Indicated treatment: about 20 received Ad26.COV2.S at low or high dose, single or two shots; about 5 received placebo; per-sample allocation not given. Day 63 after the first vaccine or placebo injection was the time point for sampling. The assay was immunoSEQ multiplex PCR, and TCRdb's table has in-frame clones only and misses some. The data show about 680,000 clones, with roughly nine tenths seen just once and approximately 1.5% held by the top ten. The specimen was peripheral blood, collected in a trial of Ad26.COV2.S vaccine versus placebo. All receptors come from a person aged 18-65 years who received the Ad26.COV2.S COVID-19 vaccine or a placebo.

V and J are TRBV30 and TRBJ2-1; 12 bases map to TRBD2. The length of the CDR3 is 15 residues. V gave up 1 base and J gave up 4 bases; unmatched junction bases: 2. CDR1 is GTSNPN, CDR2 SVGIG, per germline (reference sequence). CDR3 loop: CAWSALAGGYNEQFF. The CDR3 nucleotides are TGTGCCTGGAGTGCCCTAGCGGGAGGGTACAATGAGCAGTTCTTC.

The gene calls are TRBV6-6 and TRBJ2-7; 9 bases agree with TRBD1. Germline assignment: CDR1 MNHNY and CDR2 SVGAGI (reference sequence). The CDR3 contains 15 residues. V dropped 2 bases and J dropped 2; count of bases not matched to a gene: 4. CDR3 in amino acids: CASSYRQGGTYEQYF. CDR3 sequence (DNA): TGTGCCAGCAGTTACCGACAGGGGGGAACCTACGAGCAGTACTTC.

V and J are TRBV7-2 and TRBJ1-6; weak D call: TRBD1 (5 bases). The V and J ends lost 0 bases and 6 bases respectively, with 15 bases between them. Germline V gene data show CDR1 as SGHTA and CDR2 as FQGNSA. CDR3 size: 17 residues. This CDR3 reads CASSLAPQGRGNSPLHF. The DNA of the CDR3 is TGTGCCAGCAGCTTAGCGCCGCAGGGACGGGGTAATTCACCCCTCCACTTT.

V and J are TRBV7-2 and TRBJ2-7, with 12 bases fitting TRBD2. V lost 1 base, J lost 5 bases, and 6 bases stayed unmatched. The germline V gene has CDR1 SGHTA and CDR2 FQGNSA. The CDR3 totals 16 residues. The CDR3 sequence: CASSLDRLAGAHEQYF. The CDR3 DNA reads TGTGCCAGCAGCTTAGATCGACTAGCGGGAGCCCACGAGCAGTACTTC.

The V call is TRBV5-1, the J call TRBJ1-4; D unclear. Germline V gene lookup returns CDR1 SGHRS and CDR2 YFSETQ. The CDR3 sequence is 15 residues long. V lost 0 bases and J 0 bases, leaving 6 bases between the germline ends. CDR3 loop: CASSLATTTNEKLFF. The CDR3 DNA reads as TGCGCCAGCAGCTTGGCGACAACAACTAATGAAAAACTGTTTTTT.

The CDR3 protein is CASSKQGALNNEQFF. In nucleotides, the CDR3 is TGTGCCAGCAGTAAACAGGGGGCTTTAAACAATGAGCAGTTCTTC. This chain connects TRBV7-8 to TRBJ2-1; 9 bases map to TRBD1. CDR1 SGHVS and CDR2 FQNEAQ come from the germline V gene. V trimming: 6 bases; J trimming: 5 bases; junction bases outside the gene matches: 8. The CDR3 sequence is 15 residues long.

The chain recombines TRBV18 with TRBJ2-7; 7 nucleotides line up with TRBD1. Germline lookup yields CDR1 KGHSH and CDR2 LQKENI. The CDR3 has 16 residues. V shed 6 bases, J shed 3 bases, and the junction held 14 bases outside the gene matches. DNA of the CDR3: TGTGCCAGCTCCCCCTTTGGGACAGTTCCCGACTACGAGCAGTACTTC. Its translation is CASSPFGTVPDYEQYF.

V is TRBV19 and J is TRBJ1-5; unclear D gene. CDR1 LNHDA and CDR2 SQIVND come from the germline V gene (reference sequence). Between the trimmed V and J ends, which lost 9 bases and 3 bases, there was a span of 15 bases. The CDR3 sequence is 14 residues long. CDR3 sequence: CASSSFEVNQPQHF. The DNA of the CDR3 is TGTGCCAGCTCGTCTTTTGAGGTCAATCAGCCCCAGCATTTT. The whole variable domain, filled in from reference TRBV19 and TRBJ1-5, reads DGGITQSPKYLFRKEGQNVTLSCEQNLNHDAMYWYRQDPGQGLRLIYYSQIVNDFQKGDIAEGYSVSREKKESFPLTVTSAQKNPTAFYLCASSSFEVNQPQHFGDGTRLSIL.

This clone was seen once. V is TRBV6-5 and J is TRBJ2-7, with 7 bases lining up with TRBD1. J gave up 2 bases and V 4 bases, and 8 bases lay outside the gene matches. The CDR3 covers 15 residues. The germline CDR1 and CDR2 sequences are MNHEY and SVGAGI. The CDR3 loop is CASSSKGGRTYEQYF. The CDR3 bases are TGTGCCAGCAGTTCCAAAGGGGGCCGGACCTACGAGCAGTACTTC.

This chain connects TRBV7-9 to TRBJ2-6, with D hard to call. Germline loops: CDR1 SEHNR, CDR2 FQNEAQ (reference sequence). Trimming stripped 3 bases from V and 2 bases from J, with 14 bases between. The CDR3 length is 17 residues. CDR3 region: CASSFSTPAPGANVLTF. Written as DNA, the CDR3 is TGTGCCAGCAGCTTTTCAACCCCGGCGCCTGGGGCCAACGTCCTGACTTTC.